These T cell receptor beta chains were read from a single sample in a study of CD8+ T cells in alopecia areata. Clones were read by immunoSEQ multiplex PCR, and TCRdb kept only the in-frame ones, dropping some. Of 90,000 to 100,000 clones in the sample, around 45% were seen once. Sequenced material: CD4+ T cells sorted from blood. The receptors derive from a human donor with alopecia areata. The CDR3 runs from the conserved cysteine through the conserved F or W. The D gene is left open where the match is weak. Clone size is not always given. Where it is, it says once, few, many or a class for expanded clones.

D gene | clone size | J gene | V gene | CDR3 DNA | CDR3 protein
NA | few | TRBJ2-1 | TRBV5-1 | TGCGCCAGCAGCTTGCAGCCCATTAGTGAAAGGGAATACAATGAGCAGTTCTTC | CASSLQPISEREYNEQFF
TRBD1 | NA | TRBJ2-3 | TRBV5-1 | TGCGCCAGCAGCTGGAACGGGGACAGCCGCACAGATACGCAGTATTTT | CASSWNGDSRTDTQYF
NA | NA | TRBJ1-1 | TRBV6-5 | TGTGCCAGCAGTTACGTGGGGAATGGAAACACTGAAGCTTTCTTT | CASSYVGNGNTEAFF
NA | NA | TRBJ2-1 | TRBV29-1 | TGCAGCGTTGAGGAGGGGGGTGAGCAGTTCTTC | CSVEEGGEQFF
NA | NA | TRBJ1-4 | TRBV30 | TGTGCCTGGAGTGATCTTCCAGGGGTCGAGGAAAAACTGTTTTTT | CAWSDLPGVEEKLFF
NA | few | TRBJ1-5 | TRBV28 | TGTGCCAGCAGTTCCCTAAGTTTACACTTACAGCCCCAGCATTTT | CASSSLSLHLQPQHF
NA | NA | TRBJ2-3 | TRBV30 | TGTGCCTGGAGTCCTGTCACAGATACGCAGTATTTT | CAWSPVTDTQYF
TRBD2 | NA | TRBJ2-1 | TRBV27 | TGTGCCAGCAGTTTATCTAGCGGGAGAACTGGTGAGCAGTTCTTC | CASSLSSGRTGEQFF
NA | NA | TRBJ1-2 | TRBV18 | TGTGCCAGCTCACCCTCAGGGGACGGCTACACCTTC | CASSPSGDGYTF
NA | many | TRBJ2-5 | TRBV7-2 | TGTGCCAGCAGCCCGAGGGGGGTAGCCCAAGAGACCCAGTACTTC | CASSPRGVAQETQYF
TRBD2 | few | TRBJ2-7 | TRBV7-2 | TGTGCCAGCAGCCAGGGCCGTATGGGACTAGCGGGGGACGAGCAGTACTTC | CASSQGRMGLAGDEQYF
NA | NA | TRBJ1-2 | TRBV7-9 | TGTGCCGGAGATGGCTACACCTTC | CAGDGYTF
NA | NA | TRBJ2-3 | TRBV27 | TGTGCCAGCAAACCAATGGGGCGCACAGATACGCAGTATTTT | CASKPMGRTDTQYF
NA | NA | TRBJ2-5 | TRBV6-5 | TGTGCCAGCAGAAAGAGCGGCCGCCAAGAGACCCAGTACTTC | CASRKSGRQETQYF
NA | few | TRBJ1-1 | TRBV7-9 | TGTGCCAGCAGCTTTCGGGGGATAAGGAACACTGAAGCTTTCTTT | CASSFRGIRNTEAFF
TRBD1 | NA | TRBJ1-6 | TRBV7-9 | TGTGCCAGCAGCAAAACAGGGGATCCCCTCCACTTT | CASSKTGDPLHF
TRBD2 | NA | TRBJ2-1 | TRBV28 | TGTGCCAGCAGTTTAGCGGGAGTGAGAAGTGAGCAGTTCTTC | CASSLAGVRSEQFF
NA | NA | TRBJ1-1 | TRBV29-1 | TGCAGCGTTGCCACAGTGGAGATGAACACTGAAGCTTTCTTT | CSVATVEMNTEAFF
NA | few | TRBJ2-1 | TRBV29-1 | TGCAGCGTCGGGGGACTCCCTTTGAATGAGCAGTTCTTC | CSVGGLPLNEQFF
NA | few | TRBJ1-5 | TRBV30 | TGTGCCTGGACTCCGGGACACCGCGATCAGCCCCAGCATTTT | CAWTPGHRDQPQHF
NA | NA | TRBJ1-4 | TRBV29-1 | TGCAGCGTAGCCGTGGGGACTGGATACGAAAAACTGTTTTTT | CSVAVGTGYEKLFF
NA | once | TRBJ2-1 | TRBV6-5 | TGTGCCAGCGCCCTAGACCATGAGCAGTTCTTC | CASALDHEQFF
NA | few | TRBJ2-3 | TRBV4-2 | TGTGCCAGCAGCCCGGACCCCGGGGTGACAGATACGCAGTATTTT | CASSPDPGVTDTQYF
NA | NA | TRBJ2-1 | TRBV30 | TGTGCCTGGACTAGCGTTTACAATGAGCAGTTCTTC | CAWTSVYNEQFF
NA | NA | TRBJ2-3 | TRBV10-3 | TGTGCCATCAGCCGGACAGAAGACGACCATACGCAGTATTTT | CAISRTEDDHTQYF
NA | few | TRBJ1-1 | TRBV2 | TGTGCCAGCAGTTGGACAGTGAACACTGAAGCTTTCTTT | CASSWTVNTEAFF
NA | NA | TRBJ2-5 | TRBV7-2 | TGTGCCAGCAGCCCTAGAGCTGGCGGGGCGGGGGAGACCCAGTACTTC | CASSPRAGGAGETQYF
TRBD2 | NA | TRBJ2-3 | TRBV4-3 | TGCGCCAGCAGCCAAGATCTAGCGGGGAACACAGATACGCAGTATTTT | CASSQDLAGNTDTQYF
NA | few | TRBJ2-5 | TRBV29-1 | TGCAGCGTTAGGGGGGGCTGGTACCAAGAGACCCAGTACTTC | CSVRGGWYQETQYF
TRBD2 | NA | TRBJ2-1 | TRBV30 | TGTGCCTGGAGTGGAGGACTAGCGGGAGTCAATGAGCAGTTCTTC | CAWSGGLAGVNEQFF
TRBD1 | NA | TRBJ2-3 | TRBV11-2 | TGTGCCAGCAGCTTAGATCTAAGTTGGACAGGGGTGACAGATACGCAGTATTTT | CASSLDLSWTGVTDTQYF